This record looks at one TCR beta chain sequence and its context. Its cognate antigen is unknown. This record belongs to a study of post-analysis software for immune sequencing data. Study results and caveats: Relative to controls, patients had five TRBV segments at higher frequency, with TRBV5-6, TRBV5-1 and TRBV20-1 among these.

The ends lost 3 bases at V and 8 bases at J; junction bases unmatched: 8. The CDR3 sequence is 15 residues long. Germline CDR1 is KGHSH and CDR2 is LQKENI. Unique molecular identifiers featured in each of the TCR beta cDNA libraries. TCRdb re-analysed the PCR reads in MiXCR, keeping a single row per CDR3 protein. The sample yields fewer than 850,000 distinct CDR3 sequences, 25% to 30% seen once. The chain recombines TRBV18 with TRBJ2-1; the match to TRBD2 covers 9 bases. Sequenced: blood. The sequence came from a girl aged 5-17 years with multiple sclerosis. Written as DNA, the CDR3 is TGTGCCAGCTCACCCACCTTAGCGGGAGCCCATGAGCAGTTCTTC. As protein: CASSPTLAGAHEQFF.